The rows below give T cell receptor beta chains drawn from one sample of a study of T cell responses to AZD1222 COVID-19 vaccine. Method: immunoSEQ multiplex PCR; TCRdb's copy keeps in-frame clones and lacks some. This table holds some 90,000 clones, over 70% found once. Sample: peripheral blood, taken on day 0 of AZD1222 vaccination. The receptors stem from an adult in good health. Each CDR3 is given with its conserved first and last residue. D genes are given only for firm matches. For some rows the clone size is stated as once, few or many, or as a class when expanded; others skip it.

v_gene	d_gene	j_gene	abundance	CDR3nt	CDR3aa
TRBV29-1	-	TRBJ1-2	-	TGCAGCGTTGATATCGCGACGGACCGCTGGGGCTACACCTTC	CSVDIATDRWGYTF
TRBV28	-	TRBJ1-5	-	TGTGCCAGCAGTTTATTGGCGCCTAGCAATCAGCCCCAGCATTTT	CASSLLAPSNQPQHF
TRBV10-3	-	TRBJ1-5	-	TGTGCCATCAGTGAGCAAGCTAGCAATCAGCCCCAGCATTTT	CAISEQASNQPQHF
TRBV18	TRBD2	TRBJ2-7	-	TGTGCCAGCTCTCTCGGGACTAGCGGGACCGCCTACGAGCAGTACTTC	CASSLGTSGTAYEQYF
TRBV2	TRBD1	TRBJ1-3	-	TGTGCCAGCAGTCCGGACAGGGCTGGAAACACCATATATTTT	CASSPDRAGNTIYF
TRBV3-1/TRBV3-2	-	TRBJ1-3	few	TGTGCCAGCAGCCAAGGGGTATCTGGAAACACCATATATTTT	CASSQGVSGNTIYF
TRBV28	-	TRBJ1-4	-	TGTGCCAGCAGTTCGCCGACTGGGGGAGGTAGGAAAAAACTGTTTTTT	CASSSPTGGGRKKLFF
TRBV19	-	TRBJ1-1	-	TGTGCCAGTAGTATGGGTCCAGGCCGGGGGAACACTGAAGCTTTCTTT	CASSMGPGRGNTEAFF
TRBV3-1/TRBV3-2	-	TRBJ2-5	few	TGTGCCAGCAGCCCCCATCAAGAAACTAAGTCCCAGTACTTC	CASSPHQETKSQYF
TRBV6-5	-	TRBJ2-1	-	TGTGCCACACGTAGCCTTACTGAGCAGTTCTTC	CATRSLTEQFF
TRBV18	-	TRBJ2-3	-	TGTGCCAGCTCACCAAATAGCGGAAAGGGCGCAGATACGCAGTATTTT	CASSPNSGKGADTQYF
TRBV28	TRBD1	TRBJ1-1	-	TGTGCCAGCAGAAACAGGGGGCGGTGGACTGAAGCTTTCTTT	CASRNRGRWTEAFF
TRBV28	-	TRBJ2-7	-	TGTGCCAGCAGTTCTGGTTACGGAGCCACAAGCTCCTACGAGCAGTACTTC	CASSSGYGATSSYEQYF
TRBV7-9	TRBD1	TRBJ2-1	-	TGTGCCAGCAGCTTAGTCGGGTGGGACAGGGGGATCCATGAGCAGTTCTTC	CASSLVGWDRGIHEQFF
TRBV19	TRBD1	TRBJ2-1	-	TGTGCCAGTAGGGGGGACAGGGGGAGCAATGAGCAGTTCTTC	CASRGDRGSNEQFF
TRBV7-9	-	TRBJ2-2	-	TGTGCCAGCAGCTTCGACTCGAACACCGGGGAGCTGTTTTTT	CASSFDSNTGELFF
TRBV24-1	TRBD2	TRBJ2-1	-	TGTGCCACCAGTGAACCCAGCGGGAGTCGGAACAATGAGCAGTTCTTC	CATSEPSGSRNNEQFF
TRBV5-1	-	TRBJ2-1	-	TGCGCCAGCAGCTTGGCCACTAGCTCAGGCTACAATGAGCAGTTCTTC	CASSLATSSGYNEQFF
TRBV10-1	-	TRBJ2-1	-	TGCGCCAGCAGTGGAGGGCCAGACTCCTACAATGAGCAGTTCTTC	CASSGGPDSYNEQFF
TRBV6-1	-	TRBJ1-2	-	TGTGCCAGCAGTGAGAACGTTAACTATGGCTACACCTTC	CASSENVNYGYTF
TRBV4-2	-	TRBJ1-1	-	TGTGCCAGCAGCCAAGTGCAGGGGACTGAAGCTTTCTTT	CASSQVQGTEAFF
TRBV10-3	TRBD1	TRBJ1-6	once	TGTGCCATCAGTCCCCTCGGACAGGGTGGGGCACCCCTCCACTTT	CAISPLGQGGAPLHF
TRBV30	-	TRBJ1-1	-	TGTGCCTTCTACCGGGAAGAAGCTTTCTTT	CAFYREEAFF
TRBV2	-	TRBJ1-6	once	TGTGCCAGCAGGGCGGAGGATTCACCCCTCCACTTT	CASRAEDSPLHF
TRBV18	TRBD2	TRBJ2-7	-	TGTGCCAGCTCATCCACGGTGCGGGAGGGCCCCTACGGGCAGTACTTC	CASSSTVREGPYGQYF
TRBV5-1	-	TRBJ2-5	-	TGCGCCAGCAGCTTGGAGGGGCCCACCGGAGAGACCCAGTACTTC	CASSLEGPTGETQYF
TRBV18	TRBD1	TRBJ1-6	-	TGTGCCAGCTCACCCTCGACAGGGGGCGCTTCACCCCTCCACTTT	CASSPSTGGASPLHF
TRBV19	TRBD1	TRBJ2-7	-	TGTGCCAGTAGTATTGGTCTGGGAGGACAGGGGGAGCAGTACTTC	CASSIGLGGQGEQYF
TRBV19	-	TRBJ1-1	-	TGTGCCAGTAGTATAGATACCGTTTTCCTGAACACTGAAGCTTTCTTT	CASSIDTVFLNTEAFF